This T cell receptor beta chain stems from a study of T cells in Graves' hyperthyroidism and ophthalmopathy. As for the study in general: The authors collected peripheral blood at initial diagnosis, before any treatment. Notes on the study in general: Most clonotypes expanded in the thyroid (above 0.001) were also present in blood.

Amplified TCR beta CDR3 regions came from RNA transcripts. The HTBI primer set was used in a first-round RT-PCR of the TCR CDR3. TCRdb called the multiplex PCR reads again in MiXCR, with one record for every CDR3 protein. The sample has around 400,000 distinct CDR3 sequences; roughly 15% are singletons. Looked up from germline, CDR1 is MNHEY and CDR2 is SMNVEV (reference sequence). The V gene lost 0 bases and the J gene lost 0 bases, with 9 bases spanning the gap. This CDR3 is 15 amino acids long. Only a few counts were recorded for this clonotype. Its antigen is currently unknown. The chain joins TRBV27 to TRBJ2-7, with D perhaps matching TRBD2 (6 bases). This clonotype originated in a woman aged 60-75 years with Graves' ophthalmopathy. The sequenced material came from blood. CDR3 amino acids: CASSLSGTYSYEQYF. In DNA form, the CDR3 reads TGTGCCAGCAGTTTATCCGGGACTTACTCCTACGAGCAGTACTTC.